This TCR beta chain was identified during a study of T cells after yellow fever vaccination. The study's findings and limits: Weaker, the secondary response peaked sooner, at day 5 versus 15. Within FACS-sorted repertoires, abundant clonotypes contaminating from the bulk population could be present. Most primary-vaccination clones reappeared after the booster (about 96% CD4, around 88% CD8).

This clonotype was seen only a few times. 5'RACE template switching generated TCR cDNA, adding a universal primer site and UMIs. MiXCR, applied by TCRdb to the 5' RACE reads, yields one record per CDR3 protein. Seen here are approximately 96,000 distinct CDR3 sequences, over 8% observed once, and the top ten hold 16%. Germline-derived CDR1 and CDR2 are LGHNA and YNFKEQ. Trimming at V came to 2 bases and at J to 8 bases, leaving 1 base not matched to a gene. The CDR3 consists of 12 residues. Source: CD8+ T cells not binding an NS4B(214-222) dextramer, sorted from PBMCs, taken more than 13 days after the first yellow fever vaccination. The chain couples TRBV4-2 to TRBJ1-1; 8 nucleotides align to TRBD1. This TCR came from a man aged 18 to 29 who received the YFV17D yellow fever vaccine. CDR3 amino acids: CASSQRTGEAFF. The CDR3 DNA reads as TGTGCCAGCAGCCAACGGACAGGGGAAGCTTTCTTT.